Included here is one T cell receptor beta chain sequence, with context. Because the CDR3's place on the DNA is in doubt, the DNA is left out and the CDR3 is given as listed by TCRdb. The template was RNA from unsorted bulk tissue. More than 3 cm separated this lung sample from the edge of the tumor. Newly diagnosed lung cancer patients had thoracic surgery in China, August–late 2014, without prior chemotherapy. Three rounds of nested PCR, following a modified ARM-PCR protocol, produced the TCRbeta library. TCRdb analysed the multiplex PCR reads with MiXCR anew, one entry per CDR3 protein. The top ten hold roughly 20% of the sample, which has fewer than 45,000 distinct CDR3 sequences, 60% to 65% seen once. The data derive from a study of tumor and adjacent non-tumor tissue in lung cancer. Germline V gene data show CDR1 as MNHEY and CDR2 as SVGAGI. The CDR3 length equals 13 residues, ends included.

The chain links TRBV6-5 to TRBJ1-2; TRBD1, the D gene given by the table, was not confirmed from the DNA. The sequence was obtained from a woman in her 40s with non-small cell lung cancer. Sequenced sample: distant non-tumor lung tissue. The CDR3 loop reads CTSSPGADYGCTF.